This TCR beta chain was sequenced during a study of T cell responses to AZD1222 COVID-19 vaccine. The overall study: Both about-4-week and about-12-week second-dose recipients were combined. General study results and limits: Dominant at 160-218 and 743-854, vaccine-associated CD4 TCRs also spanned spike.

The germline CDR1 and CDR2 sequences are LNHDA and SQIVND (reference sequence). The V end was cut by 4 bases, the J end by 5 bases, with 8 bases between. The CDR3 totals 12 residues. Note on this clone: Its antigen is currently unknown.

The protocol was immunoSEQ multiplex PCR, while the TCRdb copy is restricted to in-frame clones and leaves out a portion. The sample consists of 150,000 to 200,000 clones, roughly 92% of them appearing once. The specimen was peripheral blood, collected on day 0 of AZD1222 vaccination. The source of this sequence is an adult in good health. This chain uses TRBV19 with TRBJ2-5, with no clear D. The CDR3 loop reads CASSNIGETQYF. CDR3 DNA sequence: TGTGCCAGTAGTAACATAGGGGAGACCCAGTACTTC.